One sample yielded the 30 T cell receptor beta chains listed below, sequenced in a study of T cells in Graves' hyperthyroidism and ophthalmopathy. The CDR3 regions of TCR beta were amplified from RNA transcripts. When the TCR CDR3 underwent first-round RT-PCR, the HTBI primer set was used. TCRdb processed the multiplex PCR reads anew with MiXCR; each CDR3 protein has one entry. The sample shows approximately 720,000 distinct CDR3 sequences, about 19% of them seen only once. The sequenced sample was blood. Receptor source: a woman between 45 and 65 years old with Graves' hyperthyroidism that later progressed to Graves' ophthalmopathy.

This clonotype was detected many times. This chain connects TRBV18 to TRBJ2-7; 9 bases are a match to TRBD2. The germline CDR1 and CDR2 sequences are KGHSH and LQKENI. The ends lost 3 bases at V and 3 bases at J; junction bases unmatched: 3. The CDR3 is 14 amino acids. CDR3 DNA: TGTGCCAGCTCACCCGGGACTAGCATCTACGAGCAGTACTTC. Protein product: CASSPGTSIYEQYF.

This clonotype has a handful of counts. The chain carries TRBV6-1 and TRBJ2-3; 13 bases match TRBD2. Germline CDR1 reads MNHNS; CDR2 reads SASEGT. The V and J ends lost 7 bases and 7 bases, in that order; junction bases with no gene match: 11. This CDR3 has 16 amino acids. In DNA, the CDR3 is TGTGCCAGCACCACGCCCGCGGGACTAGCGGGGAATACGCAGTATTTT. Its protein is CASTTPAGLAGNTQYF.

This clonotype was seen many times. The CDR3 nucleotides are TGTGCCAGCAGCCAGGGACTAGCGGGGGGGCCGCAGACCCAGTACTTC. It translates to CASSQGLAGGPQTQYF. The chain combines TRBV11-2 with TRBJ2-5, with 16 bases aligning to TRBD2. The germline V gene encodes CDR1 SGHAT and CDR2 FQNNGV. The CDR3 totals 16 residues. V lost 5 bases to trimming and J lost 6 bases; unmatched junction nucleotides: 6. Variable domain in full (rest from reference TRBV11-2 and TRBJ2-5): EAGVAQSPRYKIIEKRQSVAFWCNPISGHATLYWYQQILGQGPKLLIQFQNNGVVDDSQLPKDRFSAERLKGVDSTLKIQPAKLEDSAVYLCASSQGLAGGPQTQYFGPGTRLLVL.

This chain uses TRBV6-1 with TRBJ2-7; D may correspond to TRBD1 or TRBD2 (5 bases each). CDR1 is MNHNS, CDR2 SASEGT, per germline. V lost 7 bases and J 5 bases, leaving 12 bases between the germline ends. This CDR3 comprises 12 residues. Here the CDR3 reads CASTSWGNEQYF. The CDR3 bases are TGTGCCAGCACCAGCTGGGGGAACGAGCAGTACTTC.

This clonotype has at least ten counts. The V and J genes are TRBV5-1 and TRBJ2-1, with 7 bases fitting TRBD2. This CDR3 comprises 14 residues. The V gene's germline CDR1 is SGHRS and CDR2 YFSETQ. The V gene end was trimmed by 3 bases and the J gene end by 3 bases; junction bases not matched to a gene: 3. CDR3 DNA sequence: TGCGCCAGCAGCTGGGGGGAGGGCTACAATGAGCAGTTCTTC. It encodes CASSWGEGYNEQFF.

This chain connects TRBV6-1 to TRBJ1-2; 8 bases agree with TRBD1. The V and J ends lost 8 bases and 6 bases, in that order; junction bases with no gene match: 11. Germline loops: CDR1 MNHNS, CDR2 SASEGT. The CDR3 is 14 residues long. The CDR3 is CASSGGRNWDGYTF. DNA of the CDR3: TGTGCCAGCTCAGGGGGCAGGAATTGGGATGGCTACACCTTC.

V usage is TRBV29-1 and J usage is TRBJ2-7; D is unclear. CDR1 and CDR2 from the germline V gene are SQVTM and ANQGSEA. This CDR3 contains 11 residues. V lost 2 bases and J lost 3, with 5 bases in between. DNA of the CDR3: TGCAGCGTTGAAACTGTCTACGAGCAGTACTTC. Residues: CSVETVYEQYF.

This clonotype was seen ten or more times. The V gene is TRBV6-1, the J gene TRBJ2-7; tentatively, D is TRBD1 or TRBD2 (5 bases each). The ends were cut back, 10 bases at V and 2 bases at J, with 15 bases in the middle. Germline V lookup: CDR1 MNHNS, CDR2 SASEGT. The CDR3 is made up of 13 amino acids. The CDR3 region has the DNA TGTGCCACCCACAGTACGGGGCCCTACGAGCAGTACTTC. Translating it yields CATHSTGPYEQYF.

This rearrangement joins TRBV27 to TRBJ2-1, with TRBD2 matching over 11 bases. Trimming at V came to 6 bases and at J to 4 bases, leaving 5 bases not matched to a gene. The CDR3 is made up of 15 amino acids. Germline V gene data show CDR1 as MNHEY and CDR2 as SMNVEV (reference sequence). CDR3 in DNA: TGTGCCAGCAGGTTTTTAGCGGGGGGGTACAATGAGCAGTTCTTC. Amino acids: CASRFLAGGYNEQFF.

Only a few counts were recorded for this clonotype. The CDR3 protein is CASSHGGESTEAFF. The CDR3 region has the DNA TGTGCCAGCAGTCACGGGGGCGAAAGTACTGAAGCTTTCTTT. The J gene is TRBJ1-1, the V gene TRBV7-6; the D gene is possibly TRBD1 (6 bases). The CDR3 is 14 residues long. V was shortened by 6 bases and J by 5 bases, with 16 bases between the two germline ends. CDR1 is SGHVS, CDR2 FNYEAQ, per germline.

The CDR3 sequence is CASRQQGLREPQHF. The CDR3, as DNA: TGTGCCAGTAGACAACAGGGCCTTCGGGAGCCCCAGCATTTT. J is TRBJ1-5 and V is TRBV19, with a tentative D call TRBD1 (6 bases). Trimming cost V 6 bases and J 8 bases, with 17 bases left between them. The CDR3 loop spans 14 amino acids. The V gene's germline CDR1 is LNHDA and CDR2 SQIVND (reference sequence).

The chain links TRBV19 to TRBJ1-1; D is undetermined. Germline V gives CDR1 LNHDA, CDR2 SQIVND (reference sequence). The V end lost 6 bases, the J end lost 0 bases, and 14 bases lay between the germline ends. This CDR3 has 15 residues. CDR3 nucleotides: TGTGCCAGTAGCCGGTTAGCGGATTTGAACACTGAAGCTTTCTTT. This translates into CASSRLADLNTEAFF.

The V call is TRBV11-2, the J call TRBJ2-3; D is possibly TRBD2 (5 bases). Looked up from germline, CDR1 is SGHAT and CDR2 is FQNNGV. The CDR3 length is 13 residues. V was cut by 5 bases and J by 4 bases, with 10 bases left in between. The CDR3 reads CASSLSSADTQYF. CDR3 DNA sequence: TGTGCCAGCAGCCTAAGTAGCGCAGATACGCAGTATTTT.

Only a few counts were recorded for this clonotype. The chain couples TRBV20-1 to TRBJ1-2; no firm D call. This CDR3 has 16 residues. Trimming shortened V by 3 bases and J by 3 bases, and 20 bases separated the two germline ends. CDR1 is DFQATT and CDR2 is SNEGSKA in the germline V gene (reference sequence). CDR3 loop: CSASLGGDQGDYGYTF. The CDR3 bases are TGCAGTGCTAGTCTAGGCGGGGATCAAGGAGACTATGGCTACACCTTC.

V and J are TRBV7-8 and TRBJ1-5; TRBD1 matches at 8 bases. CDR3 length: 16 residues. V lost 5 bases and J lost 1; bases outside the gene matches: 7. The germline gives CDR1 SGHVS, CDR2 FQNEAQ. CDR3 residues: CASSQHGQGSNQPQHF. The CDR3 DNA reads TGTGCCAGCAGCCAACACGGACAGGGAAGCAATCAGCCCCAGCATTTT.

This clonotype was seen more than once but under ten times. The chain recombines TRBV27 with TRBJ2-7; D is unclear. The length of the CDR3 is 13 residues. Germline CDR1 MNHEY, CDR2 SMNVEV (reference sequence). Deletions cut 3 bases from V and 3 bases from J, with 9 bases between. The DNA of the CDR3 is TGTGCCAGCAGTTTGCAGGAGAACTACGAGCAGTACTTC. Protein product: CASSLQENYEQYF.

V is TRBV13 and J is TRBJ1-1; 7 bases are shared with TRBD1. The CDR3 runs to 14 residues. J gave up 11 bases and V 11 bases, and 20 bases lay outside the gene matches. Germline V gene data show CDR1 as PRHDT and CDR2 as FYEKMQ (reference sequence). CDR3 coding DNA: TGTGCCTCAGCTTCCCAAAAGGGGGCGCGGTGGGCTTTCTTT. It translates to CASASQKGARWAFF.

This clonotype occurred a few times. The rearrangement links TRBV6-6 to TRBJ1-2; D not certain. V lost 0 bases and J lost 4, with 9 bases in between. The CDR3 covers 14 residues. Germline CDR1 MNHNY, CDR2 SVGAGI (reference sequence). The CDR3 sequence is CASSYSQRVYGYTF. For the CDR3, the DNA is TGTGCCAGCAGTTACTCCCAGAGAGTCTATGGCTACACCTTC.

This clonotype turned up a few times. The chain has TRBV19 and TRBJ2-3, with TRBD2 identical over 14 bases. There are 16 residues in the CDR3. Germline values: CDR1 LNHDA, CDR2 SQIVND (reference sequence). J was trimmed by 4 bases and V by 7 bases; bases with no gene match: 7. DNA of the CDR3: TGTGCCAGTACCATCGGACTAGCGGGGGGCGCAGATACGCAGTATTTT. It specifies CASTIGLAGGADTQYF.

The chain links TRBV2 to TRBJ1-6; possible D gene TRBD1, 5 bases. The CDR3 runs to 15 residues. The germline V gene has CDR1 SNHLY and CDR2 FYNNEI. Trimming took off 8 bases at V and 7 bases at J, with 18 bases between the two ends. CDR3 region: CASAPRDSVNSPLHF. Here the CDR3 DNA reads TGTGCCAGCGCTCCCAGAGACAGCGTAAATTCACCCCTCCACTTT.

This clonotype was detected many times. CDR3 in DNA: TGCGCCAGCAGCCCGGACAGGGCCGACGAGCAGTACTTC. This codes for CASSPDRADEQYF. The chain joins TRBV5-1 to TRBJ2-7; 8 nucleotides match TRBD1. Germline V lookup: CDR1 SGHRS, CDR2 YFSETQ. The CDR3 consists of 13 residues. The V gene end was trimmed by 4 bases and the J gene end by 5 bases; junction bases not matched to a gene: 5.

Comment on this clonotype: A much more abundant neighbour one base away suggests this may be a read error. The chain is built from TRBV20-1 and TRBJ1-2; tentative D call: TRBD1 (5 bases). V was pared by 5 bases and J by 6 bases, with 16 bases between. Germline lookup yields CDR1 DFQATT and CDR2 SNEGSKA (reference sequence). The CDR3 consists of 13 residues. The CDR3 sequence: CSAPPRGGHGYTF. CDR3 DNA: TGCAGTGCTCCTCCGCGCGGGGGTCATGGCTACACCTTC.

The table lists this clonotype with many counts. CDR3 residues: CASSLEPGQVSYEQYF. CDR3 sequence (DNA): TGTGCCAGCAGCTTGGAACCGGGACAAGTTTCCTACGAGCAGTACTTC. The chain combines TRBV7-3 with TRBJ2-7; tentative D call: TRBD1 (6 bases). From germline, CDR1 is SGHTA and CDR2 FQGTGA. The CDR3 has 16 residues. V shed 3 bases and J shed 1 base, with 16 bases lying between them. The variable domain in full, completed from reference TRBV7-3 and TRBJ2-7, reads GAGVSQTPSNKVTEKGKYVELRCDPISGHTALYWYRQSLGQGPEFLIYFQGTGAADDSGLPNDRFFAVRPEGSVSTLKIQRTERGDSAVYLCASSLEPGQVSYEQYFGPGTRLTVT.

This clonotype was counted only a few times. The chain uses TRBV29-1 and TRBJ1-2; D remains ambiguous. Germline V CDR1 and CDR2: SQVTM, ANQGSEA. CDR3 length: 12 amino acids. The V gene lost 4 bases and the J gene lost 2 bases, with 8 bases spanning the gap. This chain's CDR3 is CSVGGFNYGYTF. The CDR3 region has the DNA TGCAGCGTTGGTGGATTCAACTATGGCTACACCTTC.

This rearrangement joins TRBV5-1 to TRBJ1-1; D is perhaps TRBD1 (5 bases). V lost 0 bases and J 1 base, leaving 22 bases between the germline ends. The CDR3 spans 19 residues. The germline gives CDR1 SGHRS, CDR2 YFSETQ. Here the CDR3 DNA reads TGCGCCAGCAGCTTGGGCTTGCGAGGTTGGGGCGGTCCGAACACTGAAGCTTTCTTT. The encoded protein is CASSLGLRGWGGPNTEAFF.

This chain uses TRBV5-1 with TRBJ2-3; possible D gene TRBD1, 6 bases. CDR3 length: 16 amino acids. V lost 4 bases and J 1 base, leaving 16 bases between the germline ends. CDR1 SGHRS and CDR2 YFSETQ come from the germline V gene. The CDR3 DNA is TGCGCCAGCAGCCCCTTGGGGGCTGGCGGCACAGATACGCAGTATTTT. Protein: CASSPLGAGGTDTQYF. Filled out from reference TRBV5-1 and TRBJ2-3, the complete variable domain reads KAGVTQTPRYLIKTRGQQVTLSCSPISGHRSVSWYQQTPGQGLQFLFEYFSETQRNKGNFPGRFSGRQFSNSRSEMNVSTLELGDSALYLCASSPLGAGGTDTQYFGPGTRLTVL.

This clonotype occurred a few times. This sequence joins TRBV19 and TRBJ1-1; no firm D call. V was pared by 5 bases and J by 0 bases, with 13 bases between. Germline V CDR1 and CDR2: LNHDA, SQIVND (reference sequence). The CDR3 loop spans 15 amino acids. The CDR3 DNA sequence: TGTGCCAGTAGTGTTGGCAGCTACATGAACACTGAAGCTTTCTTT. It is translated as CASSVGSYMNTEAFF.

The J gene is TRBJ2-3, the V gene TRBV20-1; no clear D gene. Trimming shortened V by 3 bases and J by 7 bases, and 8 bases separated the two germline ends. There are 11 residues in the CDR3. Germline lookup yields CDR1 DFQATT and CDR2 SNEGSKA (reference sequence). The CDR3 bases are TGCAGTGCTAGCAAAGACCATACGCAGTATTTT. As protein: CSASKDHTQYF.

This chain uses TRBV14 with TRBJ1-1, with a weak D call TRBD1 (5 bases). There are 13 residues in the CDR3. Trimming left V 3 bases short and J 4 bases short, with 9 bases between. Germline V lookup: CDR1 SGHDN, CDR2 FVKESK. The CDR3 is CASSHRGFTEAFF. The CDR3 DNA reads TGTGCCAGCAGCCATCGGGGGTTCACTGAAGCTTTCTTT. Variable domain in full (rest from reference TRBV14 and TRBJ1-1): EAGVTQFPSHSVIEKGQTVTLRCDPISGHDNLYWYRRVMGKEIKFLLHFVKESKQDESGMPNNRFLAERTGGTYSTLKVQPAELEDSGVYFCASSHRGFTEAFFGQGTRLTVV.

CDR3 DNA: TGTGCCAGCAGCCCAAGGGGGCGGGACACAACTAACTATGGCTACACCTTC. Protein: CASSPRGRDTTNYGYTF. V and J are TRBV3-1 and TRBJ1-2, with TRBD1 identical over 7 bases. The length of the CDR3 is 17 residues. V gave up 4 bases and J gave up 0 bases; unmatched junction bases: 11. The germline CDR1 and CDR2 sequences are LGHDT and YNNKEL (reference sequence).